The sequence of this T cell receptor (beta chain) was determined in a study of shared clonotypes between healthy human individuals. Study-wide context: CD4 naive and CD4 memory each took three plates per donor, while CD8 naive took two and CD8 memory one.

General study points: Estimated richness was generally greater in naive than memory subsets.

In the naive CD8 group, cells lacked CD45RO and were positively selected for CCR7, so terminally differentiated effector memory CD45RA+ cells were left out. Generated by immunoSEQ multiplex PCR, the TCRdb table keeps only in-frame clones and is missing some. Here the sample spans 800,000 or so clones, 90% to 98% being singletons. Deletions cut 0 bases from V and 0 bases from J, with 14 bases between. Germline V CDR1 and CDR2: SQVTM, ANQGSEA. This CDR3 has 16 amino acids. Remarks on this clone: Its antigen is as yet unknown.

The sample consisted of naive CD8+ T cells sorted from blood. The origin of this receptor is a man aged 25-40 years in good health. The V call is TRBV29-1, the J call TRBJ1-1, with D tentatively TRBD1 (5 bases). The chain's CDR3 is CSVEEVVDSLNTEAFF. In DNA form, the CDR3 reads TGCAGCGTTGAAGAGGTGGTCGACAGCCTGAACACTGAAGCTTTCTTT.